The TCR beta chain described here comes from a study of monozygotic twins with inflammatory bowel disease. In eight separate reactions per sample, cDNA was generated. No DNA is given; TCRdb re-called the 5' RACE reads and lists each CDR3 protein once. The listing records roughly 150,000 distinct CDR3 sequences. In germline, CDR1 is LGHNA, CDR2 YSLEER. CDR3 length: 13 amino acids. Per donor, about 2.5 ml of blood was collected and frozen. The receptor was derived from a human donor with ulcerative colitis or Crohn's disease, or a healthy co-twin of an affected twin (not recorded which). Sequenced: blood. This chain links TRBV4-3 with TRBJ1-1. The chain's CDR3 is CASSQELGRGAFF.